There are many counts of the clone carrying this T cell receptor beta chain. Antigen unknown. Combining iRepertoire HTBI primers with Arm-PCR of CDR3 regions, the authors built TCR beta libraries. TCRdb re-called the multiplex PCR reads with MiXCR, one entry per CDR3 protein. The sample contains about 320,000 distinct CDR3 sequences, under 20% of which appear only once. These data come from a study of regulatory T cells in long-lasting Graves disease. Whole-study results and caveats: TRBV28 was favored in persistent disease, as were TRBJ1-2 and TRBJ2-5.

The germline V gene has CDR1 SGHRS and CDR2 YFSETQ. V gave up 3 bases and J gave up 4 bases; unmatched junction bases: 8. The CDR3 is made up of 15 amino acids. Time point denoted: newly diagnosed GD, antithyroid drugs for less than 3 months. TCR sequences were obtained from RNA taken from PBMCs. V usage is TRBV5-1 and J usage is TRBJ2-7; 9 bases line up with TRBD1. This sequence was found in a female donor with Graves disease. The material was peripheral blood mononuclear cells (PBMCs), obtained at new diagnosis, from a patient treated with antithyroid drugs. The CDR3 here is CASSSPGQGLYEQYF. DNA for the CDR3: TGCGCCAGCAGCTCACCGGGACAGGGTTTATACGAGCAGTACTTC.